This TCR beta chain was retrieved from a study of control samples from healthy donors and cancer patients (TCRdb year 2020). With respect to this clone: Its binding antigen is unknown. Within one base of it there is no much larger clone, and no base qualities were kept.

Libraries were constructed by the immunoSEQ multiplex PCR assay. TCRdb stores this immuneACCESS table with in-frame sequences only. Part of the clones is absent; in the studies checked, under half of the shortfall reflects unresolved V genes, and no reason is known for the rest. This sample lists tens of thousands of clones; roughly 84% were detected once. The ten most abundant clones make up 3% to 4% of the sample. At the junction V is shortened by 1 base and J by 7 bases, with 11 bases in between. The germline V gene (reference sequence) yields LGHDT for CDR1 and YNNKEL for CDR2. The CDR3 has 13 amino acids, counting the end cysteine and phenylalanine. The entry retains the CDR3 DNA only, 39 bases that are in frame from base 1.

The TCR originated in a woman aged 50 to 60 in good health. Sequenced sample: blood. The sequence links TRBV3-1 (or the pseudogene TRBV3-2) to TRBJ2-7; the D gene is possibly TRBD1, with 6 bases matching. The DNA reads TGTGCCAGCAGCCAAGGGCAGGGGCGGGAGCAGTACTTC. Translation gives CASSQGQGREQYF.